Shown below are 28 T cell receptor beta chains from a single sample sequenced in a study of cytomegalovirus exposure and HLA in healthy donors. PCR employed 60 Vbeta and 13 Jbeta primers. Measured with immunoSEQ multiplex PCR; TCRdb has only the in-frame clones, and not every one. The sample shows 150,000 to 160,000 clones, around 82% of them seen only once. The sample consisted of PBMCs. Receptors originate from a woman between 45 and 65 years old in good health and CMV-seropositive.

The rearrangement joins TRBV29-1 to TRBJ1-1; 7 nucleotides match TRBD1. This CDR3 is built from 15 residues. Germline V lookup: CDR1 SQVTM, CDR2 ANQGSEA. Trimming removed 5 bases from V and 0 bases from J; junction bases left unmatched: 9. CDR3 coding DNA: TGCAGCGTTACTCGGACAGGAGGGCTGAACACTGAAGCTTTCTTT. Amino acids: CSVTRTGGLNTEAFF. The whole variable domain, remainder taken from reference TRBV29-1 and TRBJ1-1, is SAVISQKPSRDICQRGTSLTIQCQVDSQVTMMFWYRQQPGQSLTLIATANQGSEATYESGFVIDKFPISRPNLTFSTLTVSNMSPEDSSIYLCSVTRTGGLNTEAFFGQGTRLTVV.

The chain is built from TRBV27 and TRBJ1-1; the D gene is possibly TRBD1 (5 bases). Germline V gives CDR1 MNHEY, CDR2 SMNVEV (reference sequence). CDR3 length: 17 amino acids. Between the trimmed V and J ends, which lost 4 bases and 0 bases, there was a span of 18 bases. Here the CDR3 reads CASSSLGGDNMNTEAFF. DNA of the CDR3: TGTGCCAGCAGTTCCTTGGGGGGGGATAACATGAACACTGAAGCTTTCTTT.

The J gene is TRBJ2-1, the V gene TRBV7-3; the match to TRBD2 covers 14 bases. This CDR3 region has 16 residues. The ends lost 1 base at V and 9 bases at J; junction bases unmatched: 5. Germline CDR1 SGHTA, CDR2 FQGTGA. CDR3 nucleotides: TGTGCCAGCAGCTTAATGGGACTAGCGGGAGACGGTGAGCAGTTCTTC. Translating gives CASSLMGLAGDGEQFF.

The chain is built from TRBV7-6 and TRBJ2-7; 7 bases line up with TRBD2. Trimming removed 2 bases from V and 6 bases from J; junction bases left unmatched: 16. Germline V gene lookup returns CDR1 SGHVS and CDR2 FNYEAQ. The CDR3 sequence is 17 residues long. This chain's CDR3 is CASSLNHYSGVGGEQYF. The CDR3, as DNA: TGTGCCAGCAGCTTAAACCACTACAGCGGGGTGGGAGGCGAGCAGTACTTC. Full variable domain (outside the CDR3, taken from reference TRBV7-6 and TRBJ2-7): GAGVSQSPRYKVTKRGQDVALRCDPISGHVSLYWYRQALGQGPEFLTYFNYEAQQDKSGLPNDRFSAERPEGSISTLTIQRTEQRDSAMYRCASSLNHYSGVGGEQYFGPGTRLTVT.

V usage is TRBV6-1 and J usage is TRBJ2-3; 10 nucleotides align to TRBD2. The CDR3 has 15 amino acids. Trimming took 6 bases from V and 0 from J; bases not matched to a gene: 3. The germline gives CDR1 MNHNS, CDR2 SASEGT. CDR3 in DNA: TGTGCCAGCAGGGGAGCGGGGGGGAGCACAGATACGCAGTATTTT. Translating it yields CASRGAGGSTDTQYF.

V usage is TRBV27 and J usage is TRBJ1-1; D gene ambiguous. The CDR3 runs to 14 residues. Trimming left V 1 base short and J 3 bases short, with 9 bases between. Germline CDR1 is MNHEY and CDR2 is SMNVEV (reference sequence). CDR3 loop: CASSLLGPDTEAFF. CDR3 nucleotides: TGTGCCAGCAGTTTATTGGGCCCCGACACTGAAGCTTTCTTT.

The chain couples TRBV5-4 to TRBJ2-7; TRBD1 agrees at 8 bases. CDR3 length: 14 residues. Trimming removed 2 bases from V and 1 base from J; junction bases left unmatched: 2. Per the germline V gene, CDR1 is SGHNT and CDR2 is YYREEE (reference sequence). CDR3 nucleotide sequence: TGTGCCAGCAGCTTTGGACAGGGTTCCTACGAGCAGTACTTC. Residues: CASSFGQGSYEQYF. Looking up the rest from reference TRBV5-4 and TRBJ2-7 gives the full variable domain: ETGVTQSPTHLIKTRGQQVTLRCSSQSGHNTVSWYQQALGQGPQFIFQYYREEENGRGNFPPRFSGLQFPNYSSELNVNALELDDSALYLCASSFGQGSYEQYFGPGTRLTVT.

This chain joins TRBV19 and TRBJ2-7; the D is unclear. Germline lookup yields CDR1 LNHDA and CDR2 SQIVND (reference sequence). The V end lost 4 bases, the J end lost 4 bases, and 5 bases lay between the germline ends. This CDR3 contains 11 residues. Here the CDR3 DNA reads TGTGCCAGTAGTAATTCATACGAGCAGTACTTC. Its protein product is CASSNSYEQYF.

The rearrangement uses TRBV7-9 and TRBJ2-1; tentatively, D is TRBD1 (7 bases). This CDR3 has 14 residues. The V gene lost 5 bases and the J gene lost 4 bases, with 12 bases spanning the gap. Germline V gives CDR1 SEHNR, CDR2 FQNEAQ (reference sequence). CDR3 coding DNA: TGTGCCAGCAGCCGACAGGGACTGTACAATGAGCAGTTCTTC. Translated, it gives CASSRQGLYNEQFF. The whole variable domain, filled in from reference TRBV7-9 and TRBJ2-1, reads DTGVSQNPRHKITKRGQNVTFRCDPISEHNRLYWYRQTLGQGPEFLTYFQNEAQLEKSRLLSDRFSAERPKGSFSTLEIQRTEQGDSAMYLCASSRQGLYNEQFFGPGTRLTVL.

The chain recombines TRBV6-5 with TRBJ1-5; TRBD1 is a possible D gene (6 bases). Trimming left V 4 bases short and J 10 bases short, with 14 bases between. The CDR3 totals 13 residues. Germline V gene sequence: CDR1 MNHEY, CDR2 SVGAGI. CDR3 in DNA: TGTGCCAGCAGTTTTCACACAGGGCAACCCCAGCATTTT. Residues: CASSFHTGQPQHF.

The chain couples TRBV18 to TRBJ2-6, with TRBD1 as a possible D gene (7 bases). The CDR3 spans 19 residues. Trimming stripped 1 base from V and 0 bases from J, with 16 bases between. Germline CDR1 is KGHSH and CDR2 is LQKENI. The CDR3 nucleotides read TGTGCCAGCTCACCACGGGACAACAGGGGACTCTCTGGGGCCAACGTCCTGACTTTC. Its protein product is CASSPRDNRGLSGANVLTF.

This clone was detected only a few times. This chain joins TRBV6-5 and TRBJ1-2; 7 bases match TRBD1. This CDR3 region has 14 residues. CDR1 is MNHEY, CDR2 SVGAGI, per germline. With V trimmed by 0 bases and J by 4 bases, 2 bases remained unmatched. CDR3 residues: CASSYSGGGYGYTF. CDR3 coding DNA: TGTGCCAGCAGTTACTCAGGGGGCGGCTATGGCTACACCTTC.

Here the CDR3 DNA reads TGTGCCTGGAGTGCCCTCCGAGGAGGCACAGATACGCAGTATTTT. Encoded protein: CAWSALRGGTDTQYF. The chain couples TRBV30 to TRBJ2-3; the D is unclear. V was trimmed by 1 base and J by 1 base, leaving 12 bases between them. Germline-derived CDR1 and CDR2 are GTSNPN and SVGIG (reference sequence). The CDR3 runs to 15 residues.

This sequence joins TRBV2 and TRBJ1-5; 9 bases are shared with TRBD1. J was trimmed by 5 bases and V by 5 bases; bases with no gene match: 7. Germline assignment: CDR1 SNHLY and CDR2 FYNNEI. This CDR3 contains 15 residues. The CDR3 spells CASSLTGGDDQPQHF. In DNA, the CDR3 is TGTGCCAGCAGTCTGACAGGGGGTGACGATCAGCCCCAGCATTTT.

V and J are TRBV4-1 and TRBJ2-1, with 12 bases fitting TRBD2. The CDR3 has 16 amino acids. The germline CDR1 and CDR2 sequences are MGHRA and YSYEKL. After removal of 2 bases from V and 6 bases from J, the junction contained 5 bases not matched to a gene. CDR3 nucleotide sequence: TGCGCCAGCAGCCAACTAGCGGGGGGGCACCCCAATGAGCAGTTCTTC. This translates into CASSQLAGGHPNEQFF.

This rearrangement joins TRBV4-1 to TRBJ2-3; TRBD1 is a possible D gene (5 bases). Germline assignment: CDR1 MGHRA and CDR2 YSYEKL. V was trimmed by 4 bases and J by 2 bases, leaving 10 bases between them. The CDR3 runs 14 residues. CDR3 nucleotides: TGCGCCAGCAGCCGTTTACAGGTCACAGATACGCAGTATTTT. This encodes CASSRLQVTDTQYF.

In nucleotides, the CDR3 is TGCAGCGCCTCCGGGGACAACACCTTCTCCTACGAGCAGTACTTC. The encoded protein is CSASGDNTFSYEQYF. The chain carries TRBV29-1 and TRBJ2-7; TRBD1 is a possible D gene (6 bases). V was shortened by 7 bases and J by 0 bases, with 19 bases between the two germline ends. The CDR3 consists of 15 residues. Germline V gives CDR1 SQVTM, CDR2 ANQGSEA.

V and J are TRBV4-3 and TRBJ1-4, with D possibly matching TRBD1 (6 bases). Germline CDR1 and CDR2: LGHNA and YSLEER. With 2 bases removed from V and 4 bases from J, the gap between germline ends came to 11 bases. The length of the CDR3 is 15 residues. The CDR3 region is CASSQSDRINEKLFF. The CDR3 DNA is TGCGCCAGCAGCCAAAGCGACAGGATTAATGAAAAACTGTTTTTT.

This clone has a handful of counts. The rearrangement joins TRBV4-2 to TRBJ1-6, with unresolved D. Trimming stripped 8 bases from V and 8 bases from J, with 16 bases between. CDR1 is LGHNA and CDR2 is YNFKEQ in the germline V gene. There are 14 residues in the CDR3. In DNA, the CDR3 is TGTGCCAGCCAACCCGGGTATCCGGATTCACCCCTCCACTTT. The encoded protein is CASQPGYPDSPLHF.

The V and J genes are TRBV9 and TRBJ1-3, with D tentatively TRBD1 (5 bases). The CDR3 loop spans 19 amino acids. Germline-derived CDR1 and CDR2 are SGDLS and YYNGEE. The germline V and J ends were trimmed by 3 bases and 0 bases, with 22 bases remaining between them. The CDR3 here is CASSAPGTGYDVSGNTIYF. CDR3 bases: TGTGCCAGCAGCGCCCCGGGCACAGGCTACGACGTCTCTGGAAACACCATATATTTT.

In its sample, this clone was seen a few times. The chain combines TRBV2 with TRBJ2-3; a possible D gene is TRBD1 (5 bases). CDR1 and CDR2 from the germline V gene are SNHLY and FYNNEI. The V and J ends lost 3 bases and 1 base respectively, with 11 bases between them. CDR3 length equals 15 residues. The CDR3 sequence is CASSDSLGRTDTQYF. The CDR3 DNA reads as TGTGCCAGCAGTGATTCGTTGGGGCGCACAGATACGCAGTATTTT.

This clone has just one count. The chain carries TRBV14 and TRBJ2-7; 7 nucleotides agree with TRBD2. CDR1 is SGHDN and CDR2 is FVKESK in the germline V gene. This CDR3 region has 13 residues. The junction had 0 bases not matched to a gene; V was cut back by 2 bases and J by 2 bases. The CDR3 DNA reads TGTGCCAGCAGCCAACGGGGGGCCTACGAGCAGTACTTC. Translated, it gives CASSQRGAYEQYF.

This chain links TRBV27 with TRBJ1-4, with TRBD1 matching over 8 bases. Germline CDR1 MNHEY, CDR2 SMNVEV (reference sequence). The ends lost 6 bases at V and 8 bases at J; junction bases unmatched: 11. The CDR3 is 15 amino acids. The CDR3 here is CASRPPDRGKEKLFF. The CDR3 nucleotides are TGTGCCAGCAGGCCGCCTGACAGGGGTAAGGAAAAACTGTTTTTT.

The chain combines TRBV12-1 with TRBJ2-5; the table's D call TRBD1 went unverified against the DNA. TRBV12-1 is classified as a pseudogene. The CDR3 consists of 18 residues. Here the CDR3 reads CASSSLAYSRTDQETQYF. CDR3 DNA sequence: TGTGCCAGCAGCTCACTCGCCTACTCCCGGACAGACCAAGAGACCCAGTACTTC.

J is TRBJ2-1 and V is TRBV7-2; 10 nucleotides agree with TRBD2. The CDR3 consists of 14 residues. CDR1 and CDR2 (germline): SGHTA, FQGNSA. The J segment lost 14 bases and the V segment lost 1 base, leaving 8 bases of the junction unmatched. CDR3 amino acids: CASSLGGAGGPEFF. The CDR3 coding sequence is TGTGCCAGCAGCTTAGGAGGAGCGGGGGGGCCGGAGTTCTTC.

Comment on this clone: Different DNA sequences within this sample yield the same CDR3. CDR3 bases: TGCGCCAGCAGCCTTAGCGGGGGGGCCCCAGATACGCAGTATTTT. It yields the protein CASSLSGGAPDTQYF. The chain carries TRBV5-1 and TRBJ2-3; 11 nucleotides align to TRBD2. This CDR3 is built from 15 residues. Germline CDR1 is SGHRS and CDR2 is YFSETQ. Losses at the gene ends were 4 bases for V and 4 bases for J; bases not matched to a gene: 5.

This chain links TRBV28 with TRBJ1-1; D may be TRBD1 (6 bases). The V end was cut by 5 bases, the J end by 10 bases, with 17 bases between. The CDR3 extends over 13 amino acids. The germline V gene encodes CDR1 MDHEN and CDR2 SYDVKM. DNA for the CDR3: TGTGCCAGCAGTCCGCACCTCCAGGGGCTAGCTTTCTTT. It codes for CASSPHLQGLAFF. The full variable domain, rest sourced from reference TRBV28 and TRBJ1-1, is DVKVTQSSRYLVKRTGEKVFLECVQDMDHENMFWYRQDPGLGLRLIYFSYDVKMKEKGDIPEGYSVSREKKERFSLILESASTNQTSMYLCASSPHLQGLAFFGQGTRLTVV.

This clone turned up a few times. V usage is TRBV7-9 and J usage is TRBJ2-3, with TRBD1 matching over 9 bases. CDR3 length: 17 amino acids. The V gene's germline CDR1 is SEHNR and CDR2 FQNEAQ (reference sequence). The V segment lost 6 bases and the J segment 3 bases; nucleotides outside the gene matches: 13. The DNA of the CDR3 is TGTGCCAGCAGTTCAAGGGTCTCGACAGGGGGGACAGATACGCAGTATTTT. It specifies CASSSRVSTGGTDTQYF.